The T cell receptor beta chain described here comes from a study of T cells and Merkel cell carcinoma outcomes. Sequencing was performed with immunoSEQ multiplex PCR; in TCRdb, only in-frame clones are kept and a portion is missing. The data show roughly 11,000 clones, over 95% seen once. The CDR3 contains 15 residues. Deletions cut 4 bases from V and 2 bases from J, with 15 bases between. Germline CDR1 and CDR2: SGHRS and YFSETQ. The receptor was derived from a human donor with Merkel cell carcinoma. The gene calls are TRBV5-1 and TRBJ1-2; D ambiguous. Sequenced input: tumor tissue from Merkel cell carcinoma. Here the CDR3 reads CASSPGYSQNYGYTF. The DNA of the CDR3 is TGCGCCAGCAGCCCGGGGTACAGCCAAAACTATGGCTACACCTTC.